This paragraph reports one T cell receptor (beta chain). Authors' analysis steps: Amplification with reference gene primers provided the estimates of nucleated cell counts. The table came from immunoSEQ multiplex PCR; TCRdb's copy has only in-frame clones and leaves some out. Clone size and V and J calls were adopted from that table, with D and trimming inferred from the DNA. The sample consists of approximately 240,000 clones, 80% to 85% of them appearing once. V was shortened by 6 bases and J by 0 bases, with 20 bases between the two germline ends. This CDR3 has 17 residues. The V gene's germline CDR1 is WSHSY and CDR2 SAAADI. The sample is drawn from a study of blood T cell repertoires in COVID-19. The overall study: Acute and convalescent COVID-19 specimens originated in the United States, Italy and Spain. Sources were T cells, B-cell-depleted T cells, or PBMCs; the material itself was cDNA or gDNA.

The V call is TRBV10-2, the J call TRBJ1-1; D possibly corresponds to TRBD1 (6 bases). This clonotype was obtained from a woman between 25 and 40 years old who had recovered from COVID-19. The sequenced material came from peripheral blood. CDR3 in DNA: TGCGCCAGCAGAAGGGCTATTAATAGGGGGTTGAACACTGAAGCTTTCTTT. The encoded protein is CASRRAINRGLNTEAFF.